This TCR beta chain was observed in a study of blood T cell repertoires in COVID-19. Background on the study: Specimens from acute and convalescent COVID-19 originated in the United States, Italy and Spain. Sample material is recorded as cDNA or gDNA derived from T cells, B-cell-depleted T cells, or PBMCs.

The CDR3 extends over 13 amino acids. CDR1 is GTSNPN and CDR2 is SVGIG in the germline V gene (reference sequence). V was clipped by 4 bases and J by 5 bases; unmatched bases: 5. Per the original data handling: Amplified reference gene primers provided the basis for estimating nucleated cell counts. TCRdb's copy holds only in-frame clones and misses some; the assay was immunoSEQ multiplex PCR. From that table come the V and J calls and clone size; the DNA was used to work out D and trimming. The table lists about 69,000 clones, just under 80% of them singletons. The TCR sequence derives from a human donor in a cohort sampled during active COVID-19. The gene calls are TRBV30 and TRBJ1-1, with 9 bases fitting TRBD1. The sample comprised peripheral blood. For the CDR3, the DNA is TGTGCCTGGACTCTACAGGGGGCGACTGAAGCTTTCTTT. It yields the protein CAWTLQGATEAFF.